The source of this TCR beta chain is a study of CD8+CD57+ T cells in acquired aplastic anemia. Study summary: Yields of DNA that came from sorted CD4+ and CD8+ cells averaged roughly 3.2 ug. Notes on the study in general: Controls did not differ significantly from patients in CD8+ Simpson's diversity. Found in both controls and patients were approximately 29 CD8+ CDR3 sequences.

As for this clonotype: Antigen: not known. A much larger clone lies one base from this, so it may be a read error.

The TCR beta profiling, which covered VDJ combination and CDR3 sequence, was carried out using genomic DNA as the template. TCRdb passed the reads through MiXCR, listing each CDR3 protein once. The profile shows under 350,000 distinct CDR3 sequences, about three fifths of them singletons. Patients included in sequencing had previously demonstrated CD8+CD57+ cell expansion by flow cytometry. No therapy had been given to the patients at the time of blood sampling. Germline V gene data show CDR1 as MNHEY and CDR2 as SVGAGI. The CDR3 covers 15 residues. The chain is built from TRBV6-5 and TRBJ1-1; 10 nucleotides line up with TRBD1. The TCR sequence derives from a human donor with aplastic anemia. Sequencing was performed on sorted CD4+, CD8+, or CD8+CD57+ T cells (not recorded which) from PBMCs. CDR3: CASSYGTGVDTGAFF. The CDR3 DNA is TGTGCCAGCAGTTACGGGACAGGGGTGGACACTGGAGCTTTCTTT.